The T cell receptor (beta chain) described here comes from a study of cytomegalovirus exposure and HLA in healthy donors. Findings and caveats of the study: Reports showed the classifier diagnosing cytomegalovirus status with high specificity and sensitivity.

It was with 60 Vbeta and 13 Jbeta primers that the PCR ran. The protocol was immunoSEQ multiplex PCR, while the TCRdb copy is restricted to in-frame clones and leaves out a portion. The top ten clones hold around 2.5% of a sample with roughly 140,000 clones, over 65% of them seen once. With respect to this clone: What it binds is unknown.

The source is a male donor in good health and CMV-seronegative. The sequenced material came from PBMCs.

The CDR3 reads CASSYPGTGAGNTIYF. CDR3 DNA sequence: TGCGCCAGCAGCTATCCCGGGACAGGCGCCGGAAACACCATATATTTT. The chain couples TRBV5-1 to TRBJ1-3; 8 bases are shared with TRBD1. The germline V gene has CDR1 SGHRS and CDR2 YFSETQ. Trimming took 3 bases from V and 4 from J; bases not matched to a gene: 9. CDR3 length: 16 residues.